This is a list of T cell receptor beta chains from one sample in a study of blood T cells in healthy people across ages. TCRdb called the 5' RACE reads again in MiXCR, with one record for every CDR3 protein. The repertoire consists of about 1.4 million distinct CDR3 sequences, with approximately 60% occurring once and the leading ten covering over 6.5%. Source material: blood. The receptors were sampled from a man in his late teens or twenties in good health. The CDR3 runs from the conserved cysteine through the conserved F or W. A D gene is named only where the DNA matches it firmly. Clone size, where shown, is once, few, many, or a class for clones that have expanded.

size,V,J,D,CDR3,DNA
few,TRBV6-5,TRBJ2-5,TRBD2,CASSPGRADTETQYF,TGTGCCAGCAGTCCCGGGAGGGCCGACACGGAGACCCAGTACTTC
.,TRBV5-1,TRBJ2-1,TRBD2,CASSKGLAGAVEQFF,TGCGCCAGCAGCAAGGGACTAGCGGGAGCGGTTGAGCAGTTCTTC
.,TRBV5-1,TRBJ2-3,TRBD1,CASSQDRGYTDTQYF,TGCGCCAGCAGCCAGGACAGGGGATACACAGATACGCAGTATTTT
.,TRBV20-1,TRBJ2-1,TRBD2,CSADATGTSGSGDEQFF,TGCAGTGCTGACGCGACGGGGACTAGCGGGAGTGGGGATGAGCAGTTCTTC
.,TRBV27,TRBJ1-6,.,CASSLAGRRSPLHF,TGTGCCAGCAGTTTAGCAGGAAGAAGATCACCCCTCCACTTT
.,TRBV15,TRBJ2-1,TRBD1,CATSEGQGWSNEQFF,TGTGCCACCAGCGAGGGACAGGGATGGAGCAATGAGCAGTTCTTC
few,TRBV20-1,TRBJ2-3,TRBD2,CSAEASGRGTQYF,TGCAGTGCAGAGGCTAGCGGGAGGGGTACGCAGTATTTT
.,TRBV3-1,TRBJ2-3,TRBD2,CASSQIAGGNSDTQYF,TGTGCCAGCAGCCAAATAGCGGGAGGGAATTCAGATACGCAGTATTTT
few,TRBV3-1,TRBJ2-7,.,CASSQVQGGEQYF,TGTGCCAGCAGCCAAGTACAAGGGGGCGAGCAGTACTTC
once,TRBV5-1,TRBJ2-1,TRBD2,CASSLGGTRNNEQFF,TGCGCCAGCAGCTTGGGCGGGACTAGGAACAATGAGCAGTTCTTC
.,TRBV11-2,TRBJ1-4,.,CASSLAPGLSTNEKLFF,TGTGCCAGCAGCTTAGCGCCAGGACTGTCAACTAATGAAAAACTGTTTTTT
once,TRBV20-1,TRBJ2-7,.,CSAQNGDQSSYNEQYF,TGCAGTGCACAAAATGGGGACCAGAGCTCCTACAATGAGCAGTACTTC
few,TRBV7-2,TRBJ2-7,.,CASSVTVGSYEQYF,TGTGCCAGCAGCGTGACGGTGGGGTCCTACGAGCAGTACTTC
.,TRBV5-5,TRBJ1-1,TRBD1,CASSSHPGQGTSEAFF,TGTGCCAGCAGCTCACACCCGGGACAGGGGACATCTGAAGCTTTCTTT
.,TRBV12-3/TRBV12-4,TRBJ1-4,.,CASRKRPDTTEKLFF,TGTGCCAGCAGGAAGAGGCCGGACACAACGGAAAAACTGTTTTTT
few,TRBV15,TRBJ2-1,TRBD1,CATSITGTGIHEQFF,TGTGCCACCAGCATAACCGGGACAGGGATCCATGAGCAGTTCTTC
.,TRBV30,TRBJ2-7,.,CAWSFGSEQYF,TGTGCCTGGAGTTTTGGGTCCGAGCAGTACTTC
few,TRBV12-3/TRBV12-4,TRBJ1-6,.,CASSSQGNNSPLHF,TGTGCCAGCAGTTCCCAGGGGAATAATTCACCCCTCCACTTT
few,TRBV20-1,TRBJ1-1,.,CGGRTASEAFF,TGCGGGGGACGGACAGCTTCGGAAGCTTTCTTT
few,TRBV4-1,TRBJ2-1,.,CASSQGVSLGHEQFF,TGCGCCAGCAGCCAAGGTGTTTCGCTGGGGCATGAGCAGTTCTTC
.,TRBV7-9,TRBJ1-1,TRBD1,CASSTGTVTEAFF,TGTGCCAGCAGCACCGGGACAGTAACTGAAGCTTTCTTT
once,TRBV5-6,TRBJ1-5,.,CASSLQGRHQPQHF,TGTGCCAGCAGCTTGCAGGGCAGGCATCAGCCCCAGCATTTT
.,TRBV12-3/TRBV12-4,TRBJ1-1,.,CASSFFGGAGNTEASF,TGTGCCAGCAGTTTCTTCGGAGGGGCCGGGAACACTGAAGCTTCCTTT
once,TRBV25-1,TRBJ2-1,.,CASSDTGYDEQFF,TGTGCCAGCAGTGATACAGGTTACGATGAGCAGTTCTTC
.,TRBV11-2,TRBJ2-1,.,CASSLDPGREQFF,TGTGCCAGCAGCTTGGACCCGGGCAGGGAGCAGTTCTTC
.,TRBV20-1,TRBJ1-6,.,CSALETYNSPLHF,TGCAGTGCTCTCGAAACCTATAATTCACCCCTCCACTTT
.,TRBV6-5,TRBJ2-7,.,CASSPRPDSYEQYF,TGTGCCAGCAGTCCAAGACCGGACTCCTACGAGCAGTACTTC
.,TRBV30,TRBJ1-6,TRBD1,CAWSQGGIDSPLHF,TGTGCCTGGAGCCAAGGGGGCATCGATTCACCCCTCCACTTT
once,TRBV30,TRBJ2-7,.,CAWSEFRPSYEQYF,TGTGCCTGGAGTGAATTTAGACCCTCCTACGAGCAGTACTTC
.,TRBV29-1,TRBJ1-2,.,CSVEDLNNYGYTF,TGCAGCGTTGAAGATTTGAACAACTATGGCTACACCTTC
.,TRBV27,TRBJ1-1,TRBD1,CASSPTKITGEAFF,TGTGCCAGCAGCCCAACCAAGATCACAGGGGAGGCTTTCTTT
.,TRBV20-1,TRBJ2-2,.,CSARARQDGELFF,TGCAGTGCTAGGGCCCGACAGGACGGGGAGCTGTTTTTT
.,TRBV28,TRBJ1-1,.,CASNPKEGEGYTEAFF,TGTGCCAGCAACCCCAAGGAGGGCGAGGGCTACACTGAAGCTTTCTTT
.,TRBV20-1,TRBJ2-1,TRBD1,CSAGDRGDLYNEQFF,TGCAGTGCTGGGGACAGGGGCGACCTCTACAATGAGCAGTTCTTC
few,TRBV4-3,TRBJ2-1,.,CASSLLVGDEQFF,TGCGCCAGCAGCCTCCTCGTGGGGGATGAGCAGTTCTTC
few,TRBV27,TRBJ2-7,.,CASSLQGFPYEQYF,TGTGCCAGCAGTTTACAGGGGTTTCCCTACGAGCAGTACTTC
.,TRBV20-1,TRBJ2-7,TRBD2,CSAIPGLGGEQYF,TGCAGTGCTATTCCGGGACTAGGGGGGGAGCAGTACTTC
.,TRBV21-1,TRBJ2-7,.,CASSWTGGPYEQYF,TGTGCCAGCAGTTGGACAGGGGGGCCGTACGAGCAGTACTTC
.,TRBV7-2,TRBJ1-2,.,CASSPTPQAEYLNYGYTF,TGTGCCAGCAGCCCAACACCGCAGGCAGAATATCTGAACTATGGCTACACCTTC
few,TRBV29-1,TRBJ2-7,TRBD1,CSVTGRYYYEQYF,TGCAGCGTGACAGGGCGCTACTACTACGAGCAGTACTTC
.,TRBV6-1,TRBJ1-1,.,CASSEGRGATEAFF,TGTGCCAGCAGTGAGGGGAGAGGGGCGACTGAAGCTTTCTTT
.,TRBV2,TRBJ1-2,.,CASRSSAFRYGYTF,TGTGCCAGCAGGAGCTCAGCGTTCCGCTATGGCTACACCTTC
.,TRBV4-2,TRBJ1-3,TRBD1,CASSQFLTGRSGNTIYF,TGTGCCAGCAGCCAGTTCTTGACAGGGCGCTCTGGAAACACCATATATTTT
few,TRBV4-3,TRBJ2-1,.,CASSQGPTARPNEQFF,TGCGCCAGCAGCCAGGGCCCAACCGCTCGGCCCAATGAGCAGTTCTTC
few,TRBV18,TRBJ1-2,.,CASSPSERSYGYTF,TGTGCCAGCTCACCATCGGAGCGATCCTATGGCTACACCTTC
.,TRBV4-1,TRBJ1-4,.,CASREMGEKLFF,TGCGCCAGCCGCGAAATGGGTGAAAAACTGTTTTTT
.,TRBV5-1,TRBJ2-5,TRBD1,CASSFPPIRGMGETQYF,TGCGCCAGCAGCTTCCCCCCCATCAGGGGGATGGGAGAGACCCAGTACTTC
.,TRBV14,TRBJ2-7,.,CASSPRWGLTYEQYF,TGTGCCAGCAGCCCCCGTTGGGGGCTAACCTACGAGCAGTACTTC
.,TRBV5-6,TRBJ2-6,.,CASSCVGAGANVLTF,TGTGCCAGCAGCTGTGTAGGGGCTGGGGCCAACGTCCTGACTTTC
.,TRBV5-1,TRBJ2-7,TRBD2,CASSFDPGLAGRYSYEQYF,TGCGCCAGCAGCTTTGACCCGGGACTAGCGGGAAGATACTCCTACGAGCAGTACTTC
.,TRBV27,TRBJ1-2,.,CASSNYGHGHTF,TGTGCCAGCAGTAATTATGGGCACGGCCACACCTTC